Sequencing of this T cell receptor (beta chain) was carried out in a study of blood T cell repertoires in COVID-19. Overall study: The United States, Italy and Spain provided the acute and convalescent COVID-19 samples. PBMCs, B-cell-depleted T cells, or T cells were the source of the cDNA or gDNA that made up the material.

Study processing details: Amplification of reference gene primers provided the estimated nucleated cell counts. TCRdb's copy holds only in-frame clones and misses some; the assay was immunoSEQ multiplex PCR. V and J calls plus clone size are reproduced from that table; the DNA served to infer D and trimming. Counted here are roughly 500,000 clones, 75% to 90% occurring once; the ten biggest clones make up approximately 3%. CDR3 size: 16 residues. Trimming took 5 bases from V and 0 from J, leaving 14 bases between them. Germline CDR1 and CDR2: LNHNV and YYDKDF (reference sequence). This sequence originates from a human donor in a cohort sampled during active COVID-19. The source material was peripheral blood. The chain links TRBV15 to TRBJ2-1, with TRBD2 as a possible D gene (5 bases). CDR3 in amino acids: CATSRSRGSSYNEQFF. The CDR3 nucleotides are TGTGCCACCAGCCGATCTCGAGGGAGCTCCTACAATGAGCAGTTCTTC.